A selection of T cell receptor beta chains follows, all from one sample in a study of blood T cells in healthy people across ages. TCRdb re-derived calls from the 5' RACE reads in MiXCR, one entry per CDR3 protein. This table holds about a million distinct CDR3 sequences, 51% found once. The sample taken for sequencing was blood. These receptors were collected from a woman aged 55-75 years in good health. Each CDR3 is given with its conserved first and last residue. The order of the fields is CDR3 DNA, CDR3 protein, V gene, clone size, D gene, J gene. The D gene is left open where the match is weak. The size entry is marked missing in some rows and otherwise reads once, few, many or a size class.

CDR3 DNA: TGTGCCAGCAGCCTACCGGGACTAGCGAGTAATGAGCAGTACTTC
CDR3 protein: CASSLPGLASNEQYF
V gene: TRBV12-3/TRBV12-4
clone size: NA
D gene: TRBD2
J gene: TRBJ2-5

CDR3 DNA: TGCAGTGCTAGAGAGGGGGGCCCCTCCTACGAGCAGTACTTC
CDR3 protein: CSAREGGPSYEQYF
V gene: TRBV20-1
clone size: NA
D gene: NA
J gene: TRBJ2-7

CDR3 DNA: TGCAGTGCTAGCCCCCGCGGACTAGCGGGGTACTACGAGCAGTACTTC
CDR3 protein: CSASPRGLAGYYEQYF
V gene: TRBV20-1
clone size: NA
D gene: TRBD2
J gene: TRBJ2-7

CDR3 DNA: TGTGCCAGCAACGACAGGGCCAGGACTTATCAGCCCCAGCATTTT
CDR3 protein: CASNDRARTYQPQHF
V gene: TRBV7-8
clone size: once
D gene: TRBD1
J gene: TRBJ1-5

CDR3 DNA: TGCGCCAGCAGCTTGCTCCAGGGAAAGGAGACCCAGTACTTC
CDR3 protein: CASSLLQGKETQYF
V gene: TRBV5-1
clone size: few
D gene: NA
J gene: TRBJ2-5

CDR3 DNA: TGTGCCAGCGGCTACCGGGACAGGGTAAACATTCAGTACTTC
CDR3 protein: CASGYRDRVNIQYF
V gene: TRBV27
clone size: NA
D gene: TRBD1
J gene: TRBJ2-4

CDR3 DNA: TGTGCCAGCAGACCGACACGCAACTATGGCTACACCTTC
CDR3 protein: CASRPTRNYGYTF
V gene: TRBV3-1
clone size: few
D gene: NA
J gene: TRBJ1-2

CDR3 DNA: TGCAGTGCAGTTCGCCACAGGGGTGAGACCCAGTACTTC
CDR3 protein: CSAVRHRGETQYF
V gene: TRBV20-1
clone size: NA
D gene: TRBD1
J gene: TRBJ2-5

CDR3 DNA: TGTGCCAGCAGCCAACGGGGGTCCGTCTACGAGCAGTACTTC
CDR3 protein: CASSQRGSVYEQYF
V gene: TRBV3-1
clone size: NA
D gene: NA
J gene: TRBJ2-7

CDR3 DNA: TGTGCCAGCAGTTACGGGATTGGGGGAGCTAACTATGGCTACACCTTC
CDR3 protein: CASSYGIGGANYGYTF
V gene: TRBV6-5
clone size: few
D gene: NA
J gene: TRBJ1-2

CDR3 DNA: TGTGCCAGCAGTTTATACCCCAATACCTACACCTTC
CDR3 protein: CASSLYPNTYTF
V gene: TRBV12-3/TRBV12-4
clone size: NA
D gene: NA
J gene: TRBJ1-2

CDR3 DNA: TGCGCCAGCAGCCAAGATATAGGGTACAATGAGCAGTTCTTC
CDR3 protein: CASSQDIGYNEQFF
V gene: TRBV4-3
clone size: NA
D gene: NA
J gene: TRBJ2-1

CDR3 DNA: TGTGCCAGCAGCTTAGTGGGTAGTGGGAGGGGCAAAAACCTCAATGAGCAGTTCTTC
CDR3 protein: CASSLVGSGRGKNLNEQFF
V gene: TRBV7-2
clone size: few
D gene: TRBD2
J gene: TRBJ2-1

CDR3 DNA: TGTGCCAGTAGTATGGCTCGGGGAAACTATGGCTACACCTTC
CDR3 protein: CASSMARGNYGYTF
V gene: TRBV19
clone size: NA
D gene: NA
J gene: TRBJ1-2

CDR3 DNA: TGTGCCAGCAGTCATACTAGGGACAGAGGCAATCAGCCCCAGCATTTT
CDR3 protein: CASSHTRDRGNQPQHF
V gene: TRBV12-3/TRBV12-4
clone size: NA
D gene: TRBD1
J gene: TRBJ1-5

CDR3 DNA: TGTGCCAGCAGCCCTAGGGACCTGTTCAAGCAGTACTTC
CDR3 protein: CASSPRDLFKQYF
V gene: TRBV11-2
clone size: NA
D gene: NA
J gene: TRBJ2-7

CDR3 DNA: TGTGCCTGCTACCTCCCGGGACAAGGGGAAAAACTGTTTTTT
CDR3 protein: CACYLPGQGEKLFF
V gene: TRBV30
clone size: NA
D gene: NA
J gene: TRBJ1-4

CDR3 DNA: TGTGCCAGCAGCTTAGTCAGGGGAGCAACTAATGAAAAACTGTTTTTT
CDR3 protein: CASSLVRGATNEKLFF
V gene: TRBV7-2
clone size: NA
D gene: NA
J gene: TRBJ1-4

CDR3 DNA: TGTGCCAGCAGTTTAGCTAGCGCGTACACAGATACGCAGTATTTT
CDR3 protein: CASSLASAYTDTQYF
V gene: TRBV28
clone size: NA
D gene: NA
J gene: TRBJ2-3

CDR3 DNA: TGTGCCAGCAGCCAAGAGGGCACCTACGAGCAGTACTTC
CDR3 protein: CASSQEGTYEQYF
V gene: TRBV3-1
clone size: many
D gene: NA
J gene: TRBJ2-7

CDR3 DNA: TGTGCCAGCTCTTCGTGGGGACAGAACTACGAGCAGTACTTC
CDR3 protein: CASSSWGQNYEQYF
V gene: TRBV18
clone size: few
D gene: TRBD1
J gene: TRBJ2-7

CDR3 DNA: TGCAGCGTTTCGCCAGTCCAAGAGACCCAGTACTTC
CDR3 protein: CSVSPVQETQYF
V gene: TRBV29-1
clone size: NA
D gene: NA
J gene: TRBJ2-5

CDR3 DNA: TGTGCCAGCAGCTTTCCCCGCCAGGGACTAGCGGTCTACAATGAGCAGTACTTC
CDR3 protein: CASSFPRQGLAVYNEQYF
V gene: TRBV7-2
clone size: NA
D gene: TRBD2
J gene: TRBJ2-5

CDR3 DNA: TGTGCCAGCAGTGAATATAGTTTCAGGATGGGGGGTTGGCCTCAGTTCTTC
CDR3 protein: CASSEYSFRMGGWPQFF
V gene: TRBV25-1
clone size: NA
D gene: NA
J gene: TRBJ2-1

CDR3 DNA: TGTGCCAGCACCTGGACAGGCTACAATGAGCAGTTCTTC
CDR3 protein: CASTWTGYNEQFF
V gene: TRBV6-2/TRBV6-3
clone size: NA
D gene: TRBD1
J gene: TRBJ2-1

CDR3 DNA: TGCGCCAGCAGCCAGAGAGCAGGCCTCAATGAGCAGTTCTTC
CDR3 protein: CASSQRAGLNEQFF
V gene: TRBV4-1
clone size: NA
D gene: NA
J gene: TRBJ2-1

CDR3 DNA: TGCAGTGCTCCCTCCACAGGGACCAGCTATGGCTACACCTTT
CDR3 protein: CSAPSTGTSYGYTF
V gene: TRBV20-1
clone size: NA
D gene: NA
J gene: TRBJ1-2

CDR3 DNA: TGCGCCAGCAGCTTGGTTGGGGGGGATACTGAAGCTTTCTTT
CDR3 protein: CASSLVGGDTEAFF
V gene: TRBV5-1
clone size: many
D gene: NA
J gene: TRBJ1-1

CDR3 DNA: TGTGCCAGCAGCTTAATTAGCGGGAGAAGTCGAGAGACCCAGTACTTC
CDR3 protein: CASSLISGRSRETQYF
V gene: TRBV7-2
clone size: NA
D gene: TRBD2
J gene: TRBJ2-5

CDR3 DNA: TGCAGTGCTCCGTCCCCTAGCGGGAGAGCCTACAATGAGCAGTTCTTC
CDR3 protein: CSAPSPSGRAYNEQFF
V gene: TRBV20-1
clone size: few
D gene: TRBD2
J gene: TRBJ2-1

CDR3 DNA: TGTGCCAGCAGTTGGGGACGGCAAGAGACCCGGTACTTC
CDR3 protein: CASSWGRQETRYF
V gene: TRBV12-3/TRBV12-4
clone size: NA
D gene: NA
J gene: TRBJ2-5

CDR3 DNA: TGTGCCAGCACCAAGTTACAGCTAGCGGGAGATGAGCAGTTCTTC
CDR3 protein: CASTKLQLAGDEQFF
V gene: TRBV6-1
clone size: NA
D gene: TRBD2
J gene: TRBJ2-1

CDR3 DNA: TGTGCCAGCAGTCGCGACAGGGGGGCCTACAATGAGCAGTTCTTC
CDR3 protein: CASSRDRGAYNEQFF
V gene: TRBV28
clone size: NA
D gene: TRBD1
J gene: TRBJ2-1

CDR3 DNA: TGTGCCAGCAGCCGGACAGGGGGGAACAATCAGCCCCAGCATTTT
CDR3 protein: CASSRTGGNNQPQHF
V gene: TRBV9
clone size: NA
D gene: TRBD1
J gene: TRBJ1-5

CDR3 DNA: TGTGCCAGCAGCTTGCATGGCTCAGATACGCAGTATTTT
CDR3 protein: CASSLHGSDTQYF
V gene: TRBV5-4
clone size: once
D gene: NA
J gene: TRBJ2-3

CDR3 DNA: TGCAGTGCTAGAGATTTGAAGGGGTCAATTTACGAGCAGTACTTC
CDR3 protein: CSARDLKGSIYEQYF
V gene: TRBV20-1
clone size: NA
D gene: NA
J gene: TRBJ2-7

CDR3 DNA: TGTGCCAGCAGTTCCCCAGACAGTGGGATCTACGAGCAGTACTTC
CDR3 protein: CASSSPDSGIYEQYF
V gene: TRBV6-6
clone size: once
D gene: NA
J gene: TRBJ2-7

CDR3 DNA: TGTGCCAGCAGTTTCCAGGGGGCGGTGGGGTATGGCTACACCTTC
CDR3 protein: CASSFQGAVGYGYTF
V gene: TRBV6-5
clone size: NA
D gene: TRBD1
J gene: TRBJ1-2

CDR3 DNA: TGCAGTGCAAAAGGGTGGCAGGACCTCTACGAGCAGTACTTC
CDR3 protein: CSAKGWQDLYEQYF
V gene: TRBV20-1
clone size: NA
D gene: NA
J gene: TRBJ2-7

CDR3 DNA: TGTGCCAGCGAAGACAGGGGGGGAGAGACCCAGTACTTC
CDR3 protein: CASEDRGGETQYF
V gene: TRBV7-9
clone size: NA
D gene: TRBD1
J gene: TRBJ2-5

CDR3 DNA: TGCAGTGGGACCGGGCTTCGACCTTCGGGCGAGCAGTACTTC
CDR3 protein: CSGTGLRPSGEQYF
V gene: TRBV20-1
clone size: NA
D gene: NA
J gene: TRBJ2-7

CDR3 DNA: TGTGCCAGCAGCCCCCGGGGAGGGAGGTTTGAAGGCATTCAGTACTTC
CDR3 protein: CASSPRGGRFEGIQYF
V gene: TRBV7-9
clone size: NA
D gene: TRBD2
J gene: TRBJ2-4

CDR3 DNA: TGTGCCAGCAGCCAAGGGCGGGGACCCCAAGAGACCCAGTACTTC
CDR3 protein: CASSQGRGPQETQYF
V gene: TRBV3-1
clone size: NA
D gene: NA
J gene: TRBJ2-5

CDR3 DNA: TGCAGTGCTCTACACCGGACCATCTACAATGAGCAGTTCTTC
CDR3 protein: CSALHRTIYNEQFF
V gene: TRBV20-1
clone size: NA
D gene: NA
J gene: TRBJ2-1

CDR3 DNA: TGTGCCAGCACCGAAGCGGGAGGGCCCTCCGGGGAGACCCAGTACTTC
CDR3 protein: CASTEAGGPSGETQYF
V gene: TRBV21-1
clone size: NA
D gene: NA
J gene: TRBJ2-5